This T cell receptor (beta chain) was obtained from a study of Ad26.COV2.S vaccination and SARS-CoV-2 variants. Study summary: Ad26.COV2.S shots went into the muscle once or twice, 56 days apart.

In the case of this clone: Its target is not known.

Study observations and caveats: Whether participants received vaccine or placebo, their non-spike TCR breadth was similar.

Treatment in this sample: roughly 19 received Ad26.COV2.S at low or high dose, single or two shots; about 5 received placebo; per-sample allocation not given. The investigators took samples on day 63 after the first vaccine or placebo injection. This Boston cohort included adults aged 18-55 years. An Ad26 vector was used to express Wuhan-strain SARS-CoV-2 spike as the vaccine. Germline V gene data show CDR1 as MNHEY and CDR2 as SVGAGI. The CDR3 length is 15 residues. With V trimmed by 2 bases and J by 4 bases, 8 bases remained unmatched. The assay was immunoSEQ multiplex PCR, and TCRdb's table has in-frame clones only and misses some. The sample contains about 460,000 clones, 80% to 90% of which appear only once.

The input for sequencing was peripheral blood, taken in a trial of Ad26.COV2.S vaccine versus placebo. This chain links TRBV6-5 with TRBJ2-7; 7 nucleotides line up with TRBD1. The receptor was isolated from a person between 18 and 59 years old who received the Ad26.COV2.S COVID-19 vaccine or a placebo. The CDR3 bases are TGTGCCAGCAGTTACCTAACAGGGGCCGGGTACGAGCAGTACTTC. Its translation is CASSYLTGAGYEQYF.